This TCR beta chain was sequenced in a study of control samples from healthy donors and cancer patients. The CDR3 is made up of 14 amino acids. The V gene's germline CDR1 is KGHSH and CDR2 LQKENI. Deletions cut 3 bases from V and 5 bases from J, with 10 bases between. This clone was observed a few times. The data were produced by immunoSEQ multiplex PCR, yet TCRdb's version contains in-frame clones alone and is incomplete. The table has about 150,000 clones, around 90% seen once. V usage is TRBV18 and J usage is TRBJ1-4; D unclear. The sequence was obtained from a woman in her forties in good health. Sequenced: blood. CDR3 in amino acids: CASSPLGRNEKLFF. CDR3 DNA: TGTGCCAGCTCACCTCTCGGGCGGAATGAAAAACTGTTTTTT.